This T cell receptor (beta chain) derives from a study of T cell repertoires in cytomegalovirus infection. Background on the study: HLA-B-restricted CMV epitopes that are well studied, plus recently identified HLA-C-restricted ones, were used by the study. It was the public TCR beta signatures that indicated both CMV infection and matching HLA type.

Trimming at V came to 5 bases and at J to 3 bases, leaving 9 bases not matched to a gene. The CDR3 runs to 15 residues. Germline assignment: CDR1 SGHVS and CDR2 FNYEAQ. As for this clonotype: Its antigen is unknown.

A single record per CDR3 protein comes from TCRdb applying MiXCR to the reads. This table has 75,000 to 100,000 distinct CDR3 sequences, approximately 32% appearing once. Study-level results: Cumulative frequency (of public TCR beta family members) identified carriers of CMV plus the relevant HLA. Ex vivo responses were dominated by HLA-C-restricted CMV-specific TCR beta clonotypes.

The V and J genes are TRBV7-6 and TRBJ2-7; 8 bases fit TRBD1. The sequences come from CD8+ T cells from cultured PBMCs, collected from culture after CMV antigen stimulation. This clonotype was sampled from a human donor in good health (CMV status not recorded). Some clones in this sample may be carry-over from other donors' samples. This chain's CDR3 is CASSEGTGGYYEQYF. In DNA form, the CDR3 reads TGTGCCAGCAGCGAAGGGACAGGTGGATACTACGAGCAGTACTTC.